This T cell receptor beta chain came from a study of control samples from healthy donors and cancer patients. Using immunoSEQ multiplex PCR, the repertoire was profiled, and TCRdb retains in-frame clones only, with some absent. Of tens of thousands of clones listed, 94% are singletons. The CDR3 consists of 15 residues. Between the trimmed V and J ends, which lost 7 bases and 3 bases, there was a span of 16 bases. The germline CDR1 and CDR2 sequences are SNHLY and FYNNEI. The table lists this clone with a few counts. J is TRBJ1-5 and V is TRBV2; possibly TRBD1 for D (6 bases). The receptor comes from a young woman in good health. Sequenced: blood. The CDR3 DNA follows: TGTGCCAGCAAATGGTCTGGACAGAACAATCAGCCCCAGCATTTT. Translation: CASKWSGQNNQPQHF. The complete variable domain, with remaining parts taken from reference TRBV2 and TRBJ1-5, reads EPEVTQTPSHQVTQMGQEVILRCVPISNHLYFYWYRQILGQKVEFLVSFYNNEISEKSEIFDDQFSVERPDGSNFTLKIRSTKLEDSAMYFCASKWSGQNNQPQHFGDGTRLSIL.